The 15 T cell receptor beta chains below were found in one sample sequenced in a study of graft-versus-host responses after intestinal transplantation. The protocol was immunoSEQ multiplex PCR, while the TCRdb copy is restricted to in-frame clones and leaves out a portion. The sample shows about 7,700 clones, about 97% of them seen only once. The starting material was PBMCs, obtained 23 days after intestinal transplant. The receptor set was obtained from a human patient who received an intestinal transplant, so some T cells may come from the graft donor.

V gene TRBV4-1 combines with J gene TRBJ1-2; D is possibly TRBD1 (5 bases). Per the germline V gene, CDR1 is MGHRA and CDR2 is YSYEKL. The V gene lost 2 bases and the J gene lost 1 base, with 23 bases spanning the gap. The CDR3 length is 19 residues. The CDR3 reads CASSQLTRDPPPINYGYTF. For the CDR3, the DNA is TGCGCCAGCAGCCAACTAACCAGGGACCCACCGCCGATTAACTATGGCTACACCTTC.

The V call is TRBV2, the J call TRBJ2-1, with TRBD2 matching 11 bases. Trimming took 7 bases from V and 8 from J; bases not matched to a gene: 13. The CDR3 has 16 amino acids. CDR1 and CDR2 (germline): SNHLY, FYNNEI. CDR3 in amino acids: CASTPPGSGRAYEQFF. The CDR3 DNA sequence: TGTGCCAGCACCCCCCCAGGTAGCGGGAGGGCCTATGAGCAGTTCTTC.

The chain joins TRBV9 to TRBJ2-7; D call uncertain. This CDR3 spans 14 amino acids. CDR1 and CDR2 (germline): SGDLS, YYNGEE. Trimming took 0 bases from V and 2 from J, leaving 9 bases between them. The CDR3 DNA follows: TGTGCCAGCAGCGTAGCTGTCGGTGCCTACGAGCAGTACTTC. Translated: CASSVAVGAYEQYF.

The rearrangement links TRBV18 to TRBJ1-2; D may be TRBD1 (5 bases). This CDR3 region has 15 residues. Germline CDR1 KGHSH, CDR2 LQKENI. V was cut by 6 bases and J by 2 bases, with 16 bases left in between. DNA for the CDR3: TGTGCCAGCTCTCCCCTCAGGGAGGGAAACTATGGCTACACCTTC. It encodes CASSPLREGNYGYTF.

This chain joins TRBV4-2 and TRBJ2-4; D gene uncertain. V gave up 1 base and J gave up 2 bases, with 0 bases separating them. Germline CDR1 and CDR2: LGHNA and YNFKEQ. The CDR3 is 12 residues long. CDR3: CASSQAKNIQYF. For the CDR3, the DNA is TGTGCCAGCAGCCAAGCCAAAAACATTCAGTACTTC.

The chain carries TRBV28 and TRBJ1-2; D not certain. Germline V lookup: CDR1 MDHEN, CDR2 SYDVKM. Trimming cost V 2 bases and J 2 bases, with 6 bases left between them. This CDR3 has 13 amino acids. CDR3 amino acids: CASSLGQNYGYTF. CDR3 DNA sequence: TGTGCCAGCAGTTTAGGCCAGAACTATGGCTACACCTTC.

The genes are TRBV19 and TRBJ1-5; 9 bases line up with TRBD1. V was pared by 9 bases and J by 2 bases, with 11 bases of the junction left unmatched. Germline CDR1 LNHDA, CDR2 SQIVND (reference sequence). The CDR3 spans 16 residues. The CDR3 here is CASLGYWTGGNQPQHF. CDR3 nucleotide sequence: TGTGCCAGCCTTGGATATTGGACAGGGGGCAATCAGCCCCAGCATTTT. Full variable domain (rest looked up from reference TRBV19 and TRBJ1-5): DGGITQSPKYLFRKEGQNVTLSCEQNLNHDAMYWYRQDPGQGLRLIYYSQIVNDFQKGDIAEGYSVSREKKESFPLTVTSAQKNPTAFYLCASLGYWTGGNQPQHFGDGTRLSIL.

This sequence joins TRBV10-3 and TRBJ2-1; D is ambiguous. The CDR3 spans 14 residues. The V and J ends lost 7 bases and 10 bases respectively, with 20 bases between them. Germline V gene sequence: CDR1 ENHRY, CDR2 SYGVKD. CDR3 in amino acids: CAIKSYRSHGEQFF. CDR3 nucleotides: TGTGCCATCAAATCGTACAGATCCCACGGAGAGCAGTTCTTC.

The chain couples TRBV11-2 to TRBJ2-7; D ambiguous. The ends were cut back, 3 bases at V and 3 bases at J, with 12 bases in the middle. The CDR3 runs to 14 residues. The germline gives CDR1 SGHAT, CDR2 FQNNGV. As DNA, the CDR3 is TGTGCCAGCAGCTTCCCAACGGAGTTCTACGAGCAGTACTTC. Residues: CASSFPTEFYEQYF.

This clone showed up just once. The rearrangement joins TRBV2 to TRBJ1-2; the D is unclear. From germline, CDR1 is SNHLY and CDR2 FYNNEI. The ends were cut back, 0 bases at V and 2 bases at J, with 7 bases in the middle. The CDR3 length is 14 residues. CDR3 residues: CASSEAGTNYGYTF. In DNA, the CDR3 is TGTGCCAGCAGTGAAGCTGGCACCAACTATGGCTACACCTTC.

The CDR3 is CASSYLKREADYEQYF. CDR3 DNA sequence: TGTGCCAGCAGTTATCTCAAGCGGGAGGCAGACTACGAGCAGTACTTC. This chain joins TRBV6-6 and TRBJ2-7; 9 bases line up with TRBD2. The CDR3 extends over 16 amino acids. Germline V CDR1 and CDR2: MNHNY, SVGAGI (reference sequence). The junction had 9 bases not matched to a gene; V was cut back by 3 bases and J by 3 bases.

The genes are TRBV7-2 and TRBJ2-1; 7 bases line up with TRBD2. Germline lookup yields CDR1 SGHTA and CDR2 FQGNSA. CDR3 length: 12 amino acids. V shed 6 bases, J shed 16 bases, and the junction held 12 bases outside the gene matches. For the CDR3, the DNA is TGTGCCAGCAGTTGGGGGGGACGCAACCGATTCTTC. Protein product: CASSWGGRNRFF.

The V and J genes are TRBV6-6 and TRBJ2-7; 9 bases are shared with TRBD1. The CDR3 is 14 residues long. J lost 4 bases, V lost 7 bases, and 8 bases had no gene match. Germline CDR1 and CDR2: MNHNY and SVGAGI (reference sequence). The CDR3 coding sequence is TGTGCCAGCAAAGCCACGGACAGGGGTTACGAGCAGTACTTC. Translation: CASKATDRGYEQYF.

The CDR3: CASRQTRSYGYTF. DNA for the CDR3: TGTGCCAGCAGACAGACACGGAGCTATGGCTACACCTTC. The genes are TRBV6-5 and TRBJ1-2; no clear D. The CDR3 is 13 residues long. The germline V gene has CDR1 MNHEY and CDR2 SVGAGI. Trimming stripped 6 bases from V and 4 bases from J, with 12 bases between.

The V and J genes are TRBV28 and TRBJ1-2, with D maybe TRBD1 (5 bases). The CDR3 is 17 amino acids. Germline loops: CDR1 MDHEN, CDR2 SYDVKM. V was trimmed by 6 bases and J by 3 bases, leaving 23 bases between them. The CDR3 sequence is CASSKRTEGQRYYGYTF. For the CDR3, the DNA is TGTGCCAGCAGCAAGCGGACGGAGGGGCAGAGGTACTATGGCTACACCTTC.